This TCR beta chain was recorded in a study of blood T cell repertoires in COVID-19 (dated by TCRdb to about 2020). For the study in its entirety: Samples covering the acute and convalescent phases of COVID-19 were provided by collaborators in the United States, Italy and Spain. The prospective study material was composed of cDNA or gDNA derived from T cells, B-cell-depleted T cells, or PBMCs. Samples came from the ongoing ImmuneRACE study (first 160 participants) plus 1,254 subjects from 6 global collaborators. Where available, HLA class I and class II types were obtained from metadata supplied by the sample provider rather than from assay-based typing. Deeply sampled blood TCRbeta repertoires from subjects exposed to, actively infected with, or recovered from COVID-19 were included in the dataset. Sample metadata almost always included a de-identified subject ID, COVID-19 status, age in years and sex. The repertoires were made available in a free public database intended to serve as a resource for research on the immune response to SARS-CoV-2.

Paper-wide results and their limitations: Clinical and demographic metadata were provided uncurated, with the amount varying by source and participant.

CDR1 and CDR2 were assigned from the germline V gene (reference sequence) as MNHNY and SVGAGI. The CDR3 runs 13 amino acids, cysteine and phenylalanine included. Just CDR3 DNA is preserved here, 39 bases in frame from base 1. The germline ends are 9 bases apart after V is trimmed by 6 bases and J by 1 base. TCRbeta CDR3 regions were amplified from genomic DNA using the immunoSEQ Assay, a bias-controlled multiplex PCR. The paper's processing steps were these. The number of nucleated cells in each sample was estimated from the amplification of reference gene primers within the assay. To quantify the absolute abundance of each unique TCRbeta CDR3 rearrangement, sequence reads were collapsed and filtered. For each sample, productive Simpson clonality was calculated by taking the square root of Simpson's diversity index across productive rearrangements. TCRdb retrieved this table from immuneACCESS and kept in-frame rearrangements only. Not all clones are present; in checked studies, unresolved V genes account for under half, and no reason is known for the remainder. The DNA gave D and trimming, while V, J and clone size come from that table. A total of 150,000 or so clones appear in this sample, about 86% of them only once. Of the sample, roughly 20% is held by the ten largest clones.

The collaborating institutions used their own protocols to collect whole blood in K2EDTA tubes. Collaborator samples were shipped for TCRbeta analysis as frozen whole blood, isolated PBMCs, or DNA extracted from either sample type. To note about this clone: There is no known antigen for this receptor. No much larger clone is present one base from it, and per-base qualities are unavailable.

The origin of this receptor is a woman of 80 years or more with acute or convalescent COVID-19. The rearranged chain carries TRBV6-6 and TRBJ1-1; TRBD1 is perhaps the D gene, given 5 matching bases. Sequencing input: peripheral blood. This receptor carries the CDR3 CASRRTSNTEAFF. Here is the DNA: TGTGCCAGCAGGAGGACATCGAACACTGAAGCTTTCTTT.